This entry lists 17 T cell receptor beta chains sequenced from one sample in a study of response to subunit inactivated influenza vaccine. From the RT-PCR reads, TCRdb called clonotypes with MiXCR, one entry per CDR3 protein. The sample records about 520,000 distinct CDR3 sequences, 6% to 9% being singletons. Here the sequenced sample was PBMCs from blood, taken around 2 years after vaccination. The receptors here all came from a man aged 45 to 70 who received an inactivated influenza vaccine.

The sample holds a few counts of this clonotype. The CDR3 nucleotides are TGTGGAACGGGGGGCGGGAGCGGTAATGAGCAGTTCTTC. It encodes CGTGGGSGNEQFF. The V and J genes are TRBV7-9 and TRBJ2-1; D perhaps matches TRBD2 (7 bases). The CDR3 extends over 13 amino acids. CDR1 is SEHNR, CDR2 FQNEAQ, per germline (reference sequence). Full variable domain (outside the CDR3, taken from reference TRBV7-9 and TRBJ2-1): DTGVSQNPRHKITKRGQNVTFRCDPISEHNRLYWYRQTLGQGPEFLTYFQNEAQLEKSRLLSDRFSAERPKGSFSTLEIQRTEQGDSAMYLCGTGGGSGNEQFFGPGTRLTVL.

The V call is TRBV5-1, the J call TRBJ2-1, with 14 bases lining up with TRBD2. With V trimmed by 1 base and J by 9 bases, 6 bases remained unmatched. Germline V gives CDR1 SGHRS, CDR2 YFSETQ. The CDR3 covers 16 residues. The CDR3 reads CASSLSGGLAGGEQFF. CDR3 in DNA: TGCGCCAGCAGCTTGTCGGGAGGACTAGCGGGAGGTGAGCAGTTCTTC.

This clonotype was recorded at least ten times. The chain combines TRBV20-1 with TRBJ1-5, with a weak D call TRBD1 (5 bases). The germline V gene has CDR1 DFQATT and CDR2 SNEGSKA (reference sequence). V gave up 1 base and J gave up 6 bases, with 10 bases separating them. The length of the CDR3 is 13 residues. This chain's CDR3 is CSARVVGVQPQHF. The DNA of the CDR3 is TGCAGTGCTAGAGTTGTGGGGGTTCAGCCCCAGCATTTT.

This clonotype was observed a handful of times. The V gene is TRBV6-5, the J gene TRBJ2-3; TRBD2 agrees at 12 bases. This CDR3 region has 18 residues. V gave up 3 bases and J gave up 0 bases; unmatched junction bases: 7. Per the germline V gene, CDR1 is MNHEY and CDR2 is SVGAGI. The CDR3 region has the DNA TGTGCCAGCAGTTATGGGGCTAGCGGGGGGGGCAGCACAGATACGCAGTATTTT. Encoded protein: CASSYGASGGGSTDTQYF.

V usage is TRBV5-1 and J usage is TRBJ2-3, with 11 bases aligning to TRBD2. There are 16 residues in the CDR3. The V and J ends lost 4 bases and 1 base, in that order; junction bases with no gene match: 5. Germline V gene lookup returns CDR1 SGHRS and CDR2 YFSETQ. CDR3 bases: TGCGCCAGCAGCCCGGGACTAGCGGATGGCACAGATACGCAGTATTTT. It is translated as CASSPGLADGTDTQYF. Full variable domain (remainder filled in from reference TRBV5-1 and TRBJ2-3): KAGVTQTPRYLIKTRGQQVTLSCSPISGHRSVSWYQQTPGQGLQFLFEYFSETQRNKGNFPGRFSGRQFSNSRSEMNVSTLELGDSALYLCASSPGLADGTDTQYFGPGTRLTVL.

This clonotype has at least ten counts. V and J are TRBV11-3 and TRBJ2-1; TRBD1 is a possible D gene (6 bases). The V gene's germline CDR1 is SGHNT and CDR2 YENEEA. V was clipped by 4 bases and J by 7 bases, with 14 bases between them. This CDR3 contains 14 residues. The CDR3 DNA follows: TGTGCCAGCAGCTACGATGGGGGCCTTAATGAGCAGTTCTTC. Translated, it gives CASSYDGGLNEQFF.

This clonotype showed up many times. CDR3 region: CASSPSGGPYNEQFF. The DNA of the CDR3 is TGTGCCAGCAGCCCTTCTGGGGGGCCCTACAATGAGCAGTTCTTC. The genes are TRBV9 and TRBJ2-1; D might be TRBD1 or TRBD2, each matching 6 bases. Germline CDR1 reads SGDLS; CDR2 reads YYNGEE. V was shortened by 4 bases and J by 2 bases, with 13 bases between the two germline ends. The length of the CDR3 is 15 residues.

This clonotype was recorded at least ten times. CDR3 protein: CASSPRDRDTGELFF. As DNA, the CDR3 is TGTGCCAGCAGCCCCCGGGACAGAGACACCGGGGAGCTGTTTTTT. V usage is TRBV3-1 and J usage is TRBJ2-2, with TRBD1 matching 7 bases. Germline values: CDR1 LGHDT, CDR2 YNNKEL (reference sequence). The CDR3 is 15 residues long. The J segment lost 3 bases and the V segment lost 4 bases, leaving 5 bases of the junction unmatched.

This clonotype was counted ten times or more. The V gene is TRBV12-3 or TRBV12-4, the J gene TRBJ1-1, with TRBD1 matching 11 bases. With 7 bases clipped from V and 0 bases from J, the junction kept 7 bases outside the gene matches. CDR3 length: 16 amino acids. The CDR3 loop reads CASKRDRGFMNTEAFF. The CDR3 DNA reads as TGTGCCAGCAAGCGGGACAGGGGGTTCATGAACACTGAAGCTTTCTTT.

This clonotype turned up a few times. As DNA, the CDR3 is TGTGCCAGCAAAAAACAGCTACAAGAGACCCAGTACTTC. Translation: CASKKQLQETQYF. The chain couples TRBV28 to TRBJ2-5; no clear D gene. V dropped 7 bases and J dropped 2 bases, with 11 bases sitting between them. The CDR3 covers 13 residues. CDR1 is MDHEN, CDR2 SYDVKM, per germline.

This clonotype was counted between two and nine times. The DNA for the CDR3 is TGCAGCGTTGGATACAACACAGATACGCAGTATTTT. Amino acid sequence: CSVGYNTDTQYF. The chain links TRBV29-1 to TRBJ2-3, with D unclear. V lost 4 bases, J lost 2 bases, and 7 bases lay in between. The CDR3 runs 12 residues. CDR1 SQVTM and CDR2 ANQGSEA come from the germline V gene.

The chain employs TRBV5-1 and TRBJ2-5; maybe TRBD1 (8 bases). Between the trimmed V and J ends, which lost 6 bases and 4 bases, there was a span of 19 bases. CDR1 and CDR2 (germline): SGHRS, YFSETQ. The CDR3 loop spans 15 amino acids. The CDR3 sequence: CASTGRTGRGETQYF. CDR3 sequence (DNA): TGCGCCAGCACTGGGAGGACAGGGAGGGGAGAGACCCAGTACTTC.

The J gene is TRBJ2-2, the V gene TRBV20-1; D is ambiguous. Germline V CDR1 and CDR2: DFQATT, SNEGSKA (reference sequence). Trimming stripped 0 bases from V and 0 bases from J, with 5 bases between. The CDR3 is made up of 14 amino acids. The DNA of the CDR3 is TGCAGTGCTAGAGAGCAGACGAACACCGGGGAGCTGTTTTTT. Translated: CSAREQTNTGELFF.

This rearrangement joins TRBV20-1 to TRBJ1-5; TRBD1 aligns across 8 bases. CDR1 and CDR2 from the germline V gene are DFQATT and SNEGSKA (reference sequence). V gave up 7 bases and J gave up 5 bases; unmatched junction bases: 10. The CDR3 runs to 14 residues. The CDR3 reads CSVRGRGRDQPQHF. The CDR3 coding sequence is TGCAGTGTCAGGGGCAGGGGGCGCGATCAGCCCCAGCATTTT.

This clonotype was seen a handful of times. This chain joins TRBV6-1 and TRBJ1-2; 10 bases line up with TRBD1. Germline V gene lookup returns CDR1 MNHNS and CDR2 SASEGT. The junction had 8 bases not matched to a gene; V was cut back by 6 bases and J by 7 bases. This CDR3 spans 14 amino acids. The CDR3 region is CASREPGQGFGYTF. CDR3 sequence (DNA): TGTGCCAGCAGGGAACCGGGACAGGGGTTTGGCTACACCTTC.

This clonotype was seen a few times. The V and J genes are TRBV11-2 and TRBJ2-2; TRBD2 matches at 8 bases. The CDR3 length is 16 residues. With 1 base clipped from V and 3 bases from J, the junction kept 4 bases outside the gene matches. Germline V gene data show CDR1 as SGHAT and CDR2 as FQNNGV. The CDR3 here is CASSLAGGHDTGELFF. The CDR3, as DNA: TGTGCCAGCAGCTTAGCGGGAGGGCACGACACCGGGGAGCTGTTTTTT. Supplemented by reference TRBV11-2 and TRBJ2-2, the full variable domain reads EAGVAQSPRYKIIEKRQSVAFWCNPISGHATLYWYQQILGQGPKLLIQFQNNGVVDDSQLPKDRFSAERLKGVDSTLKIQPAKLEDSAVYLCASSLAGGHDTGELFFGEGSRLTVL.

This clonotype was counted between two and nine times. The chain couples TRBV9 to TRBJ1-5; D not resolved. V was trimmed by 0 bases and J by 2 bases, leaving 3 bases between them. CDR1 and CDR2 from the germline V gene are SGDLS and YYNGEE. The CDR3 has 13 residues. CDR3 bases: TGTGCCAGCAGCGTAGACGGCAATCAGCCCCAGCATTTT. It translates to CASSVDGNQPQHF.